The 29 T cell receptor beta chains reported below all come from one sample, sequenced in a study of T cell repertoires in cytomegalovirus infection. Via MiXCR, TCRdb re-called the reads, giving one row per CDR3 protein. The sample holds around 740,000 distinct CDR3 sequences, less than 40% seen once. Sequenced input: PBMCs. The receptors stem from a human donor in good health (CMV status not recorded). Some clones in this sample may be carry-over from other donors' samples.

The table lists this clonotype with a few counts. This chain joins TRBV6-1 and TRBJ2-1; TRBD2 might be the D (7 bases). The CDR3 extends over 13 amino acids. Germline lookup yields CDR1 MNHNS and CDR2 SASEGT. V was shortened by 7 bases and J by 8 bases, with 15 bases between the two germline ends. The CDR3 nucleotides are TGTGCCAGCACCGGGACGGGGGGCTATGAGCAGTTCTTC. It translates to CASTGTGGYEQFF.

This clonotype came up a few times. The rearrangement uses TRBV19 and TRBJ2-1, with D hard to call. V lost 1 base to trimming and J lost 10 bases, with 14 bases between them. Germline lookup yields CDR1 LNHDA and CDR2 SQIVND (reference sequence). This CDR3 has 14 amino acids. The CDR3 region has the DNA TGTGCCAGTAGTATAGGAGCGTCCGGTACCGAGCAGTTCTTC. Residues: CASSIGASGTEQFF. The variable domain in full, completed from reference TRBV19 and TRBJ2-1, reads DGGITQSPKYLFRKEGQNVTLSCEQNLNHDAMYWYRQDPGQGLRLIYYSQIVNDFQKGDIAEGYSVSREKKESFPLTVTSAQKNPTAFYLCASSIGASGTEQFFGPGTRLTVL.

V gene TRBV6-5 combines with J gene TRBJ1-4; D unclear. Germline V gene sequence: CDR1 MNHEY, CDR2 SVGAGI. Trimming left V 8 bases short and J 6 bases short, with 19 bases between. This CDR3 comprises 15 residues. The CDR3 sequence: CASSGAPSGYEKLFF. The CDR3 DNA reads TGTGCCAGCTCCGGAGCGCCGTCGGGTTATGAAAAACTGTTTTTT.

The J gene is TRBJ2-7, the V gene TRBV29-1, with D perhaps TRBD1 or TRBD2 (5 bases each). The germline gives CDR1 SQVTM, CDR2 ANQGSEA. The CDR3 has 13 amino acids. V dropped 4 bases and J dropped 4 bases, with 14 bases sitting between them. In DNA, the CDR3 is TGCAGCGTTGTCGACCGGGACGTGTACGAGCAGTACTTC. As protein: CSVVDRDVYEQYF.

The J gene is TRBJ2-7, the V gene TRBV7-3; D remains unclear. V dropped 1 base and J dropped 3 bases, with 13 bases sitting between them. Germline V CDR1 and CDR2: SGHTA, FQGTGA. This CDR3 contains 15 residues. CDR3 DNA sequence: TGTGCCAGCAGCTTAAACCCCTCTTCATTCTACGAGCAGTACTTC. Its translation: CASSLNPSSFYEQYF.

This clonotype was seen only once. The chain couples TRBV6-1 to TRBJ2-3; D is unresolved. Looked up from germline, CDR1 is MNHNS and CDR2 is SASEGT. Trimming left V 4 bases short and J 4 bases short, with 12 bases between. The CDR3 spans 14 residues. DNA of the CDR3: TGTGCCAGCAGTGCTACTATAGGGTCAGATACGCAGTATTTT. Translated, it gives CASSATIGSDTQYF.

This clonotype was counted only a few times. The chain carries TRBV7-2 and TRBJ2-7; 8 bases line up with TRBD1. The V and J ends lost 5 bases and 3 bases, in that order; junction bases with no gene match: 6. The CDR3 length is 14 residues. The V gene's germline CDR1 is SGHTA and CDR2 FQGNSA. CDR3 DNA: TGTGCCAGCAGCACACGACAGGGGTTCTACGAGCAGTACTTC. This gives the protein CASSTRQGFYEQYF.

The chain employs TRBV19 and TRBJ1-1, with no clear D. V was trimmed by 2 bases and J by 3 bases, leaving 1 base between them. Germline V gene data show CDR1 as LNHDA and CDR2 as SQIVND (reference sequence). The CDR3 loop spans 11 amino acids. In DNA, the CDR3 is TGTGCCAGTAGTATATACACTGAAGCTTTCTTT. Translation gives CASSIYTEAFF.

This chain joins TRBV7-9 and TRBJ1-4, with TRBD1 as a possible D gene (5 bases). The CDR3 totals 19 residues. The germline gives CDR1 SEHNR, CDR2 FQNEAQ (reference sequence). The V and J ends lost 1 base and 2 bases respectively, with 20 bases between them. Written as DNA, the CDR3 is TGTGCCAGCAGCTTAGGTGAATCCATCCCGCAGGGTACTAATGAAAAACTGTTTTTT. Amino acid sequence: CASSLGESIPQGTNEKLFF. Supplemented by reference TRBV7-9 and TRBJ1-4, the full variable domain reads DTGVSQNPRHKITKRGQNVTFRCDPISEHNRLYWYRQTLGQGPEFLTYFQNEAQLEKSRLLSDRFSAERPKGSFSTLEIQRTEQGDSAMYLCASSLGESIPQGTNEKLFFGSGTQLSVL.

The chain is built from TRBV7-9 and TRBJ2-3; D possibly corresponds to TRBD1 (5 bases). The germline gives CDR1 SEHNR, CDR2 FQNEAQ (reference sequence). The CDR3 is 16 amino acids. Deletions cut 4 bases from V and 3 bases from J, with 17 bases between. The CDR3 DNA is TGTGCCAGCAGCTCGAGCAGGGTGAGAATAACAGATACGCAGTATTTT. It codes for CASSSSRVRITDTQYF.

The chain has TRBV19 and TRBJ1-1; D call uncertain. Between the trimmed V and J ends, which lost 3 bases and 7 bases, there was a span of 6 bases. Looked up from germline, CDR1 is LNHDA and CDR2 is SQIVND (reference sequence). CDR3 size: 11 residues. In DNA, the CDR3 is TGTGCCAGTAGTATCGCTGGTGAAGCTTTCTTT. It encodes CASSIAGEAFF.

The chain carries TRBV20-1 and TRBJ1-5; no firm D call. The CDR3 is 15 residues long. Germline V lookup: CDR1 DFQATT, CDR2 SNEGSKA (reference sequence). Trimming pared 0 bases from V and 4 bases from J, leaving 13 bases between. CDR3: CSARDPGRPNQPQHF. CDR3 DNA sequence: TGCAGTGCTAGAGATCCCGGCAGGCCTAATCAGCCCCAGCATTTT.

Of note for this clonotype: One junction end disagrees with the germline gene, perhaps due to a read error. The chain carries TRBV28 and TRBJ2-3; TRBD2 matches 14 bases. This CDR3 is built from 17 residues. Per germline, CDR1 MDHEN and CDR2 SYDVKM. DNA of the CDR3: TGTGACAGCAGGCCAACCGGGACTAGCGGGAGCTCGGATACGCAGTATTTT. Protein: CDSRPTGTSGSSDTQYF.

This sequence joins TRBV12-3 or TRBV12-4 and TRBJ2-2; D is possibly TRBD2 (6 bases). The CDR3 consists of 12 residues. V was clipped by 6 bases and J by 5 bases, with 7 bases between them. CDR3 amino acids: CASRGGTGELFF. The CDR3 bases are TGTGCCAGCAGGGGAGGAACCGGGGAGCTGTTTTTT.

The J gene is TRBJ1-5, the V gene TRBV27; D perhaps matches TRBD1 (5 bases). Looked up from germline, CDR1 is MNHEY and CDR2 is SMNVEV (reference sequence). V was cut by 6 bases and J by 9 bases, with 12 bases left in between. The CDR3 runs to 12 residues. The CDR3 loop reads CASSRPGRPQHF. The CDR3 nucleotides read TGTGCCAGCAGCCGTCCAGGGAGGCCCCAGCATTTT.

On this clonotype itself: Since no conserved phenylalanine or tryptophan closes the CDR3, a read error is the likely cause. CDR3 nucleotides: TGTGCCAGCAGCTTAGGTGTCGGACAGGTGTACAATGAGCAGTTCTGC. This translates into CASSLGVGQVYNEQFC. The chain employs TRBV7-2 and TRBJ2-1; 7 bases line up with TRBD1. Germline V CDR1 and CDR2: SGHTA, FQGNSA. V shed 1 base and J 4 bases; nucleotides not matched to a gene: 7. CDR3 size: 16 residues.

This chain connects TRBV7-6 to TRBJ2-7; the match to TRBD1 covers 10 bases. Unmatched junction bases numbered 8, after V lost 4 bases and J lost 2 bases. The CDR3 is made up of 16 amino acids. CDR1 is SGHVS and CDR2 is FNYEAQ in the germline V gene. In DNA, the CDR3 is TGTGCCAGCAGCTCCCTATCCGGGACAGGGGCCTACGAGCAGTACTTC. Amino acids: CASSSLSGTGAYEQYF.

This clonotype was detected many times. In nucleotides, the CDR3 is TGTGCCAGCAGTTTGGTCGCGGCAACTGAAGCTTTCTTT. Its translation is CASSLVAATEAFF. The chain employs TRBV28 and TRBJ1-1; D remains ambiguous. Germline V gene data show CDR1 as MDHEN and CDR2 as SYDVKM. Trimming took off 3 bases at V and 5 bases at J, with 10 bases between the two ends. The CDR3 length is 13 residues.

The table lists this clonotype with a few counts. The rearrangement links TRBV7-9 to TRBJ2-3; D is possibly TRBD2 (6 bases). The CDR3 spans 17 residues. Germline CDR1 is SEHNR and CDR2 is FQNEAQ (reference sequence). V lost 5 bases to trimming and J lost 3 bases, with 21 bases between them. In DNA, the CDR3 is TGTGCCAGCAGCCGCGGACCGGAGGGTTACAAGACAGATACGCAGTATTTT. It encodes CASSRGPEGYKTDTQYF.

The rearrangement uses TRBV18 and TRBJ1-6; D call uncertain. The CDR3 spans 14 residues. The V end lost 10 bases, the J end lost 7 bases, and 17 bases lay between the germline ends. In germline, CDR1 is KGHSH, CDR2 LQKENI. CDR3 coding DNA: TGTGCCACCACCGAGAGTGTATCAAATTCACCCCTCCACTTT. Translation: CATTESVSNSPLHF.

This clonotype has a handful of counts. The chain uses TRBV7-9 and TRBJ1-4, with D maybe TRBD1 (6 bases). CDR3 length: 14 amino acids. The ends were cut back, 4 bases at V and 2 bases at J, with 8 bases in the middle. Germline loops: CDR1 SEHNR, CDR2 FQNEAQ (reference sequence). The CDR3 loop reads CASSSGQTNEKLFF. The CDR3 DNA sequence: TGTGCCAGCAGCTCCGGACAGACTAATGAAAAACTGTTTTTT. The complete variable domain, with remaining parts taken from reference TRBV7-9 and TRBJ1-4, reads DTGVSQNPRHKITKRGQNVTFRCDPISEHNRLYWYRQTLGQGPEFLTYFQNEAQLEKSRLLSDRFSAERPKGSFSTLEIQRTEQGDSAMYLCASSSGQTNEKLFFGSGTQLSVL.

The chain is built from TRBV7-9 and TRBJ1-1, with D possibly being TRBD1 (6 bases). V was clipped by 8 bases and J by 1 base, with 14 bases between them. CDR1 SEHNR and CDR2 FQNEAQ come from the germline V gene (reference sequence). This CDR3 spans 14 amino acids. CDR3 in amino acids: CASAAPGANTEAFF. The CDR3 DNA reads TGTGCCAGCGCAGCCCCGGGGGCGAACACTGAAGCTTTCTTT.

This clonotype occurred many times. The chain joins TRBV11-2 to TRBJ2-7; TRBD1 agrees at 7 bases. This CDR3 spans 15 amino acids. CDR1 and CDR2 from the germline V gene are SGHAT and FQNNGV. Losses at the gene ends were 2 bases for V and 4 bases for J; bases not matched to a gene: 8. The CDR3: CASSLIQGTKYEQYF. CDR3 sequence (DNA): TGTGCCAGCAGCTTAATACAGGGGACCAAGTACGAGCAGTACTTC.

V usage is TRBV2 and J usage is TRBJ2-2, with 7 nucleotides matching TRBD1. Germline V gene lookup returns CDR1 SNHLY and CDR2 FYNNEI. The CDR3 consists of 15 residues. The junction had 5 bases not matched to a gene; V was cut back by 7 bases and J by 0 bases. CDR3: CASKGTETNTGELFF. The DNA for the CDR3 is TGTGCCAGCAAGGGGACAGAGACGAACACCGGGGAGCTGTTTTTT.

This clonotype was counted a few times. The genes are TRBV27 and TRBJ2-7; 9 positions agree with TRBD1. Germline CDR1 and CDR2: MNHEY and SMNVEV (reference sequence). V trimming: 7 bases; J trimming: 5 bases; junction bases outside the gene matches: 3. CDR3 length: 12 residues. The CDR3 DNA is TGTGCCAGCACCGGGACAGGGAACGAGCAGTACTTC. It yields the protein CASTGTGNEQYF.

There are a few counts of this clonotype. The rearrangement links TRBV7-6 to TRBJ2-2; D ambiguous. This CDR3 region has 15 residues. Germline lookup yields CDR1 SGHVS and CDR2 FNYEAQ. Trimming shortened V by 6 bases and J by 2 bases, and 13 bases separated the two germline ends. CDR3 sequence reads: CASSYSDFNTGELFF. The CDR3 coding sequence is TGTGCCAGCAGTTACAGCGACTTTAACACCGGGGAGCTGTTTTTT. Full variable domain (missing parts from reference TRBV7-6 and TRBJ2-2): GAGVSQSPRYKVTKRGQDVALRCDPISGHVSLYWYRQALGQGPEFLTYFNYEAQQDKSGLPNDRFSAERPEGSISTLTIQRTEQRDSAMYRCASSYSDFNTGELFFGEGSRLTVL.

This clonotype was seen many times. This chain connects TRBV4-1 to TRBJ1-6; no clear D gene. The CDR3 extends over 15 amino acids. Trimming left V 1 base short and J 1 base short, with 5 bases between. CDR1 is MGHRA and CDR2 is YSYEKL in the germline V gene. Written as DNA, the CDR3 is TGCGCCAGCAGCCAAGGGCGGTCCTATAATTCACCCCTCCACTTT. This encodes CASSQGRSYNSPLHF.

This clonotype came up many times. The chain recombines TRBV7-2 with TRBJ1-1; D not resolved. The CDR3 has 14 amino acids. Deletions cut 2 bases from V and 1 base from J, with 8 bases between. Germline V lookup: CDR1 SGHTA, CDR2 FQGNSA. The DNA for the CDR3 is TGTGCCAGCAGCTTATTGATGTCGAACACTGAAGCTTTCTTT. Amino acid sequence: CASSLLMSNTEAFF.

In this sample, this clonotype turned up once. The chain combines TRBV19 with TRBJ1-1; 10 bases line up with TRBD1. Germline assignment: CDR1 LNHDA and CDR2 SQIVND (reference sequence). The trim removed 5 bases at V and 3 bases at J, leaving 18 bases unmatched. CDR3 length: 19 residues. CDR3 nucleotides: TGTGCCAGTAGTTCTCGGCCGGGACAGGGGACGGAGAGGGACACTGAAGCTTTCTTT. Translating gives CASSSRPGQGTERDTEAFF.